This passage covers 5 T cell receptor beta chains from one sample sequenced in a study of cytomegalovirus exposure and HLA in healthy donors. It was with 60 Vbeta and 13 Jbeta primers that the PCR ran. The data were produced by immunoSEQ multiplex PCR, yet TCRdb's version contains in-frame clones alone and is incomplete. The sample carries approximately 170,000 clones, approximately 76% recorded once. Sequencing used PBMCs. These receptors were collected from a young woman in good health and CMV-seropositive.

V gene TRBV7-2 combines with J gene TRBJ1-2; 9 bases map to TRBD1. Germline V lookup: CDR1 SGHTA, CDR2 FQGNSA. CDR3 length: 15 residues. V shed 2 bases and J 3 bases; nucleotides not matched to a gene: 4. The CDR3 loop reads CASSLITGGDYGYTF. Here the CDR3 DNA reads TGTGCCAGCAGCTTAATTACAGGGGGCGACTATGGCTACACCTTC.

This clone was observed a handful of times. The chain uses TRBV15 and TRBJ2-7, with 7 bases matching TRBD2. Germline V gene sequence: CDR1 LNHNV, CDR2 YYDKDF (reference sequence). J gave up 6 bases and V 3 bases, and 14 bases lay outside the gene matches. This CDR3 is built from 16 residues. The CDR3 DNA follows: TGTGCCACCAGCAGTAAGACTGGGAGGGGCCGGAGCGAGCAGTACTTC. This codes for CATSSKTGRGRSEQYF.

V usage is TRBV5-1 and J usage is TRBJ2-1; 8 nucleotides align to TRBD1. Per the germline V gene, CDR1 is SGHRS and CDR2 is YFSETQ. This CDR3 comprises 16 residues. V shed 0 bases, J shed 4 bases, and the junction held 6 bases outside the gene matches. CDR3 residues: CASSLEDRAKYNEQFF. CDR3 DNA sequence: TGCGCCAGCAGCTTGGAGGACAGGGCTAAGTACAATGAGCAGTTCTTC.

V gene TRBV7-2 combines with J gene TRBJ1-3; D call uncertain. The CDR3 sequence is 15 residues long. The germline gives CDR1 SGHTA, CDR2 FQGNSA. The germline V and J ends were trimmed by 5 bases and 7 bases, with 18 bases remaining between them. The CDR3 loop is CASSPEGTKRNTIYF. Written as DNA, the CDR3 is TGTGCCAGCAGCCCCGAGGGTACGAAACGGAACACCATATATTTT.

The chain combines TRBV7-9 with TRBJ2-5, with TRBD1 as a possible D gene (5 bases). The CDR3 is 17 amino acids. V dropped 2 bases and J dropped 2 bases, with 18 bases sitting between them. From germline, CDR1 is SEHNR and CDR2 FQNEAQ (reference sequence). The CDR3 DNA reads TGTGCCAGCAGCTTATTAGGCAGGGCCACAGAACAAGAGACCCAGTACTTC. Protein product: CASSLLGRATEQETQYF. Full variable domain (outside the CDR3, taken from reference TRBV7-9 and TRBJ2-5): DTGVSQNPRHKITKRGQNVTFRCDPISEHNRLYWYRQTLGQGPEFLTYFQNEAQLEKSRLLSDRFSAERPKGSFSTLEIQRTEQGDSAMYLCASSLLGRATEQETQYFGPGTRLLVL.